This passage covers 5 T cell receptor beta chains from one sample sequenced in a study of blood T cell repertoires in COVID-19. Assay used: immunoSEQ multiplex PCR; TCRdb lists only in-frame clones, some missing. The data show roughly 160,000 clones, approximately 82% seen once. Sequencing was performed on peripheral blood. The receptors originated from an older woman who had recovered from COVID-19.

The V gene is TRBV12-3 or TRBV12-4, the J gene TRBJ2-5, with 7 nucleotides matching TRBD1. J gave up 4 bases and V 10 bases, and 6 bases lay outside the gene matches. The CDR3 length is 12 residues. CDR3 in amino acids: CATRDRRETQYF. In DNA form, the CDR3 reads TGTGCCACCCGGGACAGAAGAGAGACCCAGTACTTC.

The rearrangement uses TRBV5-1 and TRBJ1-4, with TRBD1 identical over 12 bases. Trimming removed 4 bases from V and 10 bases from J; junction bases left unmatched: 11. This CDR3 is built from 16 residues. Germline V gene data show CDR1 as SGHRS and CDR2 as YFSETQ. The CDR3 DNA follows: TGCGCCAGCAGCGGACACAAGGGACAGGGGGCGAGAAAACTGTTTTTT. As protein: CASSGHKGQGARKLFF.

The rearrangement links TRBV7-2 to TRBJ2-5; TRBD2 agrees at 7 bases. CDR1 and CDR2 (germline): SGHTA, FQGNSA. This CDR3 has 17 residues. V lost 5 bases, J lost 4 bases, and 16 bases stayed unmatched. CDR3 sequence: CASSLAGVALPGETQYF. In nucleotides, the CDR3 is TGTGCCAGCAGCCTCGCGGGAGTAGCCCTCCCCGGAGAGACCCAGTACTTC.

The CDR3 sequence: CASSLGRVDQPQHF. The CDR3 DNA sequence: TGTGCCAGCAGCTTGGGCCGGGTAGATCAGCCCCAGCATTTT. V gene TRBV5-8 combines with J gene TRBJ1-5; D unclear. Trimming took off 0 bases at V and 5 bases at J, with 9 bases between the two ends. Germline V lookup: CDR1 SGHTS, CDR2 YDEGEE. This CDR3 is built from 14 residues. Based on the CDR3 plus reference TRBV5-8 and TRBJ1-5, the full variable domain is EAGVTQSPTHLIKTRGQQATLRCSPISGHTSVYWYQQALGLGLQFLLWYDEGEERNRGNFPPRFSGRQFPNYSSELNVNALELEDSALYLCASSLGRVDQPQHFGDGTRLSIL.

This chain uses TRBV5-1 with TRBJ2-2; the match to TRBD2 covers 7 bases. The length of the CDR3 is 17 residues. J gave up 0 bases and V 4 bases, and 9 bases lay outside the gene matches. Germline values: CDR1 SGHRS, CDR2 YFSETQ. This chain's CDR3 is CASSPPGAGANTGELFF. Written as DNA, the CDR3 is TGCGCCAGCAGCCCACCCGGGGCGGGGGCGAACACCGGGGAGCTGTTTTTT.